The sequence of this TCR beta chain was determined in a study of blood T cell repertoires in COVID-19. Overall study: PBMCs, B-cell-depleted T cells, or T cells provided the cDNA or gDNA that made up the material.

This clone was counted between two and nine times. In the same sample, other DNA sequences code for this CDR3. How the authors handled the data: Reference gene primers were amplified, and this amplification served to estimate nucleated cell counts. The table came from immunoSEQ multiplex PCR; TCRdb's copy has only in-frame clones and leaves some out. The DNA was the basis for D and trimming; V, J and clone size are from that table. The table includes approximately 90,000 clones, around four fifths detected once. J was trimmed by 8 bases and V by 1 base; bases with no gene match: 6. There are 15 residues in the CDR3. Germline CDR1 is KGHSH and CDR2 is LQKENI.

The chain uses TRBV18 and TRBJ1-4; the match to TRBD1 covers 8 bases. Specimen: peripheral blood. The receptor was derived from a woman of 80 years or more with active or convalescent COVID-19. The CDR3 bases are TGTGCCAGCTCACCACGAGGACAGGGAGGGGAAAAACTGTTTTTT. Translating it yields CASSPRGQGGEKLFF.